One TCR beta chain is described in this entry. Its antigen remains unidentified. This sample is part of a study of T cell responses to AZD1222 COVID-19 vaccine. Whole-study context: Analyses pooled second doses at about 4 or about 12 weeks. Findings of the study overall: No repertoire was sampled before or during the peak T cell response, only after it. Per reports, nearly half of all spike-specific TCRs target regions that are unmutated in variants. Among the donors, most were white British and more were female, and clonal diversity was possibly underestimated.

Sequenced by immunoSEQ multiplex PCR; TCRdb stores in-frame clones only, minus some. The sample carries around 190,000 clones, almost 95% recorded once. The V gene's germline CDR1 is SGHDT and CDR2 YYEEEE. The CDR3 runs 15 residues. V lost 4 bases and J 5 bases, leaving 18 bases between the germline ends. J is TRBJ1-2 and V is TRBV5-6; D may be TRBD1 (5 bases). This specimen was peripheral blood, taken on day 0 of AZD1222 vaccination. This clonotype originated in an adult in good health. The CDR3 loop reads CASSPTRGSPYGYTF. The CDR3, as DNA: TGTGCCAGCAGCCCCACTAGGGGCAGCCCTTATGGCTACACCTTC. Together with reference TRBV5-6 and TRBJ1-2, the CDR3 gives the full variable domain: DAGVTQSPTHLIKTRGQQVTLRCSPKSGHDTVSWYQQALGQGPQFIFQYYEEEERQRGNFPDRFSGHQFPNYSSELNVNALLLGDSALYLCASSPTRGSPYGYTFGSGTRLTVV.